Shown below are 6 T cell receptor beta chains from a single sample sequenced in a study of tumor and adjacent non-tumor tissue in lung cancer. This sample's RNA came from whole unsorted tissue. TCRbeta libraries were built with three rounds of nested PCR, modified from ARM-PCR. MiXCR was run by TCRdb on the multiplex PCR reads, yielding one entry per CDR3 protein. The sample comprises about 200,000 distinct CDR3 sequences, about 71% of which are singletons, and approximately 25% rests with the top ten. Sequenced sample: lung tumor tissue. Receptors were obtained from a man aged 60-69 years with non-small cell lung cancer.

Comment on this clonotype: The germline gene is not matched at one end of the junction; a read error may be the cause. The genes are TRBV11-3 and TRBJ1-1; a possible D gene is TRBD1 (5 bases). The length of the CDR3 is 16 residues. Germline lookup yields CDR1 SGHNT and CDR2 YENEEA. The CDR3 DNA reads TGTGTCAGCAGCCCCACCCCGGGGCAACTGAACACTGAAGCTTTCTTT. Translation: CVSSPTPGQLNTEAFF. The whole variable domain, filled in from reference TRBV11-3 and TRBJ1-1, reads EAGVVQSPRYKIIEKKQPVAFWCNPISGHNTLYWYLQNLGQGPELLIRYENEEAVDDSQLPKDRFSAERLKGVDSTLKIQPAELGDSAVYLCVSSPTPGQLNTEAFFGQGTRLTVV.

About this clonotype: A read error may produce the germline difference seen at one junction end. The chain joins TRBV12-3 or TRBV12-4 to TRBJ1-3, with D perhaps matching TRBD1 (6 bases). The length of the CDR3 is 16 residues. The CDR3 DNA reads as TGTACCATCAGTCCGAATACAGGGCCCTCTGGGAACACCATATATTTT. Translated, it gives CTISPNTGPSGNTIYF.

V and J are TRBV20-1 and TRBJ2-7; a possible D gene is TRBD2 (6 bases). Trimming took 1 base from V and 4 from J, leaving 32 bases between them. The CDR3 loop spans 20 amino acids. Germline V lookup: CDR1 DFQATT, CDR2 SNEGSKA (reference sequence). The CDR3 bases are TGCAGTGCTAGAGCCCATTTCGACCCATCTGACGGGAGCTTGGCATACGAGCAGTACTTC. Translation: CSARAHFDPSDGSLAYEQYF.

A note on this clonotype: A read error may explain this, as a much larger clone is one base away. The rearrangement joins TRBV29-1 to TRBJ2-4; D remains unclear. Per the germline V gene, CDR1 is SQVTM and CDR2 is ANQGSEA. The CDR3 sequence is 14 residues long. V was clipped by 4 bases and J by 1 base, with 11 bases between them. Here the CDR3 DNA reads TGCAGCGTTGGTATTATGGGGGCCAAAAACATTCAGTACTTC. Translating gives CSVGIMGAKNIQYF.

This clonotype was seen more than once but under ten times. Given a much more abundant clone one base away, this may be a read error. The V and J genes are TRBV29-1 and TRBJ1-1; D is unresolved. CDR3 size: 11 residues. Trimming left V 4 bases short and J 1 base short, with 4 bases between. Germline values: CDR1 SQVTM, CDR2 ANQGSEA. The CDR3 region is CSVAKNTEAFF. The CDR3 region has the DNA TGCAGCGTTGCCAAGAACACTGAAGCTTTCTTT.

On this clonotype itself: A much bigger clone sits one base away, suggesting this may be a read error. The conserved phenylalanine or tryptophan is not found at the CDR3 terminus, so this likely reflects a read error. This chain joins TRBV6-5 and TRBJ2-7; D perhaps matches TRBD1 (5 bases). CDR1 and CDR2 from the germline V gene are MNHEY and SVGAGI. V was pared by 4 bases and J by 3 bases, with 13 bases between. There are 14 residues in the CDR3. The CDR3 DNA is TGTGCCAGCAGTTCGTTCGGTGGACACTACGAGCAGTACATC. Residues: CASSSFGGHYEQYI.